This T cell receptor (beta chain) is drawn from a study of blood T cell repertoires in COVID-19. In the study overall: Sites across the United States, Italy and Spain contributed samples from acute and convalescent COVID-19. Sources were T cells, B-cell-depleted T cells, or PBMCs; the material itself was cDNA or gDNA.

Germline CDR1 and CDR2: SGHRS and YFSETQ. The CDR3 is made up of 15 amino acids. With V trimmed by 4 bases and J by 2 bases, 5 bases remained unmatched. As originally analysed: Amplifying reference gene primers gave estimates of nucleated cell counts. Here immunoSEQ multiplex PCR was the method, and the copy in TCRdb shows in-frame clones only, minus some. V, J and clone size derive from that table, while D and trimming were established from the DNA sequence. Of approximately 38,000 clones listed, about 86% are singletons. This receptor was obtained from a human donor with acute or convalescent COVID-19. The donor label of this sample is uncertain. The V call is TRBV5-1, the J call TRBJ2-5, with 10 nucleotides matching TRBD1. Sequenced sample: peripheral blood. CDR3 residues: CASSHGTGAQETQYF. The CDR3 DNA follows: TGCGCCAGCAGCCACGGGACAGGGGCACAAGAGACCCAGTACTTC.